Presented here are 17 T cell receptor beta chains from one specimen sequenced in a study of blood T cell repertoires in COVID-19. Repertoires were generated with immunoSEQ multiplex PCR, while TCRdb's copy carries only in-frame clones and drops some. The sample contains 130,000 or so clones, around 87% of which appear only once. The sequencing input was peripheral blood. The receptors shown here come from a woman in her forties or fifties who had recovered from COVID-19.

This clone occurred once. The J gene is TRBJ2-2, the V gene TRBV5-1, with 11 bases lining up with TRBD2. The CDR3 contains 16 residues. Germline CDR1 and CDR2: SGHRS and YFSETQ. V shed 2 bases, J shed 5 bases, and the junction held 5 bases outside the gene matches. The CDR3 coding sequence is TGCGCCAGCAGCTTTTTAGCGGGAGGGCGGACCGGGGAGCTGTTTTTT. As protein: CASSFLAGGRTGELFF. Supplemented by reference TRBV5-1 and TRBJ2-2, the full variable domain reads KAGVTQTPRYLIKTRGQQVTLSCSPISGHRSVSWYQQTPGQGLQFLFEYFSETQRNKGNFPGRFSGRQFSNSRSEMNVSTLELGDSALYLCASSFLAGGRTGELFFGEGSRLTVL.

The J gene is TRBJ1-4, the V gene TRBV5-1; D ambiguous. V shed 0 bases and J shed 8 bases, with 11 bases lying between them. The CDR3 totals 14 residues. The germline gives CDR1 SGHRS, CDR2 YFSETQ. In nucleotides, the CDR3 is TGCGCCAGCAGCTTGGTTGGCCCAGAAGAAAAACTGTTTTTT. Its protein is CASSLVGPEEKLFF.

This chain joins TRBV6-1 and TRBJ1-3, with D tentatively TRBD1 (5 bases). V shed 0 bases and J shed 7 bases, with 13 bases lying between them. This CDR3 comprises 15 residues. Germline CDR1 and CDR2: MNHNS and SASEGT. CDR3 sequence reads: CASSEAAGNRNTIYF. For the CDR3, the DNA is TGTGCCAGCAGTGAAGCAGCAGGGAACAGGAACACCATATATTTT.

This chain links TRBV11-2 with TRBJ2-7, with D perhaps TRBD2 (6 bases). The CDR3 runs 14 residues. Deletions cut 5 bases from V and 3 bases from J, with 14 bases between. Germline V CDR1 and CDR2: SGHAT, FQNNGV. CDR3 sequence (DNA): TGTGCCAGCAGCCCGAGACTAGATAACTACGAGCAGTACTTC. Translating gives CASSPRLDNYEQYF. Variable domain in full (rest from reference TRBV11-2 and TRBJ2-7): EAGVAQSPRYKIIEKRQSVAFWCNPISGHATLYWYQQILGQGPKLLIQFQNNGVVDDSQLPKDRFSAERLKGVDSTLKIQPAKLEDSAVYLCASSPRLDNYEQYFGPGTRLTVT.

This chain links TRBV5-4 with TRBJ2-3, with TRBD2 identical over 9 bases. Germline CDR1 is SGHNT and CDR2 is YYREEE (reference sequence). V lost 4 bases, J lost 0 bases, and 9 bases stayed unmatched. The CDR3 contains 17 residues. CDR3 in amino acids: CASSQGLALQSTDTQYF. The CDR3 bases are TGTGCCAGCAGCCAGGGACTAGCTCTCCAAAGCACAGATACGCAGTATTTT.

V gene TRBV25-1 combines with J gene TRBJ2-6; D gene uncertain. V dropped 0 bases and J dropped 0 bases, with 6 bases sitting between them. The germline V gene encodes CDR1 MGHDK and CDR2 SYGVNS. The CDR3 contains 16 residues. The CDR3 spells CASSEYTGSGANVLTF. CDR3 in DNA: TGTGCCAGCAGTGAATATACCGGCTCTGGGGCCAACGTCCTGACTTTC.

The chain links TRBV4-1 to TRBJ2-3; D is undetermined. With 2 bases removed from V and 0 bases from J, the gap between germline ends came to 6 bases. Germline CDR1 MGHRA, CDR2 YSYEKL. The CDR3 totals 14 residues. The CDR3 nucleotides are TGCGCCAGCAGCCAAATGACTAGCACAGATACGCAGTATTTT. Translating it yields CASSQMTSTDTQYF.

The chain carries TRBV3-1 (or the pseudogene TRBV3-2) and TRBJ1-4; the match to TRBD1 covers 12 bases. V lost 3 bases, J lost 8 bases, and 4 bases stayed unmatched. In germline, CDR1 is LGHDT, CDR2 YNNKEL (reference sequence). The CDR3 is made up of 15 amino acids. CDR3 in amino acids: CASSQGTGGAEKLFF. In nucleotides, the CDR3 is TGTGCCAGCAGCCAGGGGACAGGGGGCGCGGAAAAACTGTTTTTT.

The V and J genes are TRBV24-1 and TRBJ2-5; 8 bases agree with TRBD2. Germline V lookup: CDR1 KGHDR, CDR2 SFDVKD. V shed 4 bases and J 5 bases; nucleotides not matched to a gene: 8. There are 15 residues in the CDR3. Here the CDR3 reads CATSDGTGGRETQYF. The CDR3 region has the DNA TGTGCCACCAGTGACGGCACGGGGGGGCGGGAGACCCAGTACTTC.

In the case of this clone: Within the sample, other DNA sequences also encode this same CDR3. This chain joins TRBV7-3 and TRBJ2-3; 13 bases are a match to TRBD2. Germline lookup yields CDR1 SGHTA and CDR2 FQGTGA. V trimming: 4 bases; J trimming: 1 base; junction bases outside the gene matches: 5. The CDR3 runs to 17 residues. The CDR3 reads CASSSGLAGVRTDTQYF. The DNA for the CDR3 is TGTGCCAGCAGCTCAGGACTAGCGGGGGTTCGCACAGATACGCAGTATTTT.

The chain employs TRBV2 and TRBJ2-1, with TRBD2 identical over 11 bases. The germline CDR1 and CDR2 sequences are SNHLY and FYNNEI. V shed 3 bases, J shed 0 bases, and the junction held 10 bases outside the gene matches. The CDR3 contains 19 residues. DNA of the CDR3: TGTGCCAGCAGTGAGTCGGGTCGTGGACTAGCGGGCTCCTACAATGAGCAGTTCTTC. Amino acid sequence: CASSESGRGLAGSYNEQFF.

This clone was counted only a few times. The V and J genes are TRBV2 and TRBJ1-1; D is unclear. The CDR3 totals 13 residues. Germline V gene data show CDR1 as SNHLY and CDR2 as FYNNEI. V was cut by 11 bases and J by 3 bases, with 16 bases left in between. The CDR3 DNA reads TGTGCCGGCTCGAGCGAGGGTCACACTGAAGCTTTCTTT. Translation gives CAGSSEGHTEAFF.

V is TRBV5-8 and J is TRBJ2-3; D not resolved. The CDR3 loop spans 12 amino acids. With 1 base removed from V and 7 bases from J, the gap between germline ends came to 7 bases. Germline V gene sequence: CDR1 SGHTS, CDR2 YDEGEE. The chain's CDR3 is CASSLSSHTQYF. CDR3 sequence (DNA): TGTGCCAGCAGCTTGAGTAGCCATACGCAGTATTTT. Drawing the rest from reference TRBV5-8 and TRBJ2-3, the complete variable domain is EAGVTQSPTHLIKTRGQQATLRCSPISGHTSVYWYQQALGLGLQFLLWYDEGEERNRGNFPPRFSGRQFPNYSSELNVNALELEDSALYLCASSLSSHTQYFGPGTRLTVL.

The chain employs TRBV6-6 and TRBJ2-5, with 8 bases fitting TRBD2. Per the germline V gene, CDR1 is MNHNY and CDR2 is SVGAGI (reference sequence). J gave up 5 bases and V 2 bases, and 1 base lay outside the gene matches. The CDR3 is 13 residues long. CDR3 sequence: CASSYPGGETQYF. CDR3 DNA: TGTGCCAGCAGTTACCCGGGAGGGGAGACCCAGTACTTC.

CDR3 in amino acids: CASRSLGGSRGRTDTQYF. The DNA of the CDR3 is TGTGCCAGTAGATCTCTCGGGGGGAGCAGGGGGCGGACAGATACGCAGTATTTT. The chain joins TRBV19 to TRBJ2-3, with a possible D match to TRBD1 (8 bases). Germline V lookup: CDR1 LNHDA, CDR2 SQIVND (reference sequence). The V gene lost 6 bases and the J gene lost 3 bases, with 25 bases spanning the gap. This CDR3 has 18 amino acids.

The CDR3 loop reads CASSLTDYEQYF. The CDR3 region has the DNA TGCGCCAGCAGCTTAACAGATTACGAGCAGTACTTC. The rearrangement uses TRBV5-1 and TRBJ2-7, with D unresolved. CDR1 is SGHRS and CDR2 is YFSETQ in the germline V gene. The V end lost 2 bases, the J end lost 4 bases, and 7 bases lay between the germline ends. The CDR3 is 12 amino acids.

This chain joins TRBV27 and TRBJ2-7; TRBD1 matches 9 bases. The CDR3 is made up of 13 amino acids. In germline, CDR1 is MNHEY, CDR2 SMNVEV (reference sequence). V was pared by 6 bases and J by 3 bases, with 3 bases of the junction left unmatched. CDR3 residues: CASRGTGHYEQYF. DNA of the CDR3: TGTGCCAGCAGAGGGACAGGGCACTACGAGCAGTACTTC.